This note documents a single T cell receptor (beta chain) sequence. What antigen it recognizes has not been identified. Qualities for individual bases were not recorded, and no much larger clone is one base off. This record belongs to a study of blood T cell repertoires in COVID-19 (TCRdb year 2020). Some background on the complete study: Collaborator samples came from the United States, Italy and Spain and covered acute and convalescent phases of COVID-19. Subjects who had been exposed to COVID-19, were actively infected with it, or had recovered from it provided the deeply sampled blood TCRbeta repertoires that made up the dataset. A de-identified subject ID, COVID-19 status, age in years and sex were almost always included in the sample metadata. The prospective study material was composed of cDNA or gDNA derived from T cells, B-cell-depleted T cells, or PBMCs. The samples were drawn from two sources: the first 160 participants of the ongoing ImmuneRACE study, and 1,254 subjects contributed by 6 global collaborators. HLA class I and class II types, where available, came from metadata supplied by the sample provider rather than from assay-based typing. The repertoires were released in a freely available public database meant as a resource for research on the immune response to SARS-CoV-2.

Beyond this particular receptor, the publication reports: The amount of clinical and demographic metadata varied by source and participant and was provided uncurated.

TCRbeta CDR3 regions were amplified from genomic DNA using the immunoSEQ Assay, a bias-controlled multiplex PCR. For the original study's pipeline: Within the assay, amplification of reference gene primers was used to estimate how many nucleated cells each sample contained. To quantify the absolute abundance of each unique TCRbeta CDR3 rearrangement, sequence reads were collapsed and filtered. Productive Simpson clonality was computed per sample as the square root of Simpson's diversity index over productive rearrangements. TCRdb provides this immuneACCESS table in a form limited to in-frame rearrangements. Some clones are lacking; in checked studies, under half of them reflect an unresolved V gene, and why the rest are absent is not known. V and J calls and clone size come straight from that table; D and trimming were deduced from the DNA. This sample lists over 200,000 clones; about 90% were detected once. The top ten hold under 3.5% of the sample.

One collaborating source in Seattle enrolled patients during active infection and followed them longitudinally through the course of disease. The collaborating institutions used their own protocols to collect whole blood in K2EDTA tubes. For TCRbeta analysis, collaborator samples were shipped as frozen whole blood, as isolated PBMCs, or as DNA extracted from either sample type. CDR1 and CDR2 were assigned from the germline V gene as SGHAT and FQNNGV. From its cysteine to its phenylalanine, the CDR3 spans 14 amino acids. Only the CDR3 region is kept as DNA, spanning 42 bases read in frame from base 1. The junction carries 16 bases between V and J, which are trimmed by 7 bases and 4 bases respectively.

The receptor chain draws on TRBV11-2 and TRBJ1-2; the D gene is unclear. What was sequenced was peripheral blood. The source is a man between 25 and 39 years old with COVID-19, enrolled during active disease. The bases read TGTGCCAGCAACGAGGCCCTGGCCTCCTATGGCTACACCTTC. It translates as CASNEALASYGYTF.